The TCR beta chain under discussion was sequenced for a study of blood T cell repertoires in COVID-19. Study details: Samples came from the United States, Italy and Spain, spanning acute and convalescent COVID-19.

Assignments of participants to cohorts depended upon their own reported clinical history. The data were produced by immunoSEQ multiplex PCR, yet TCRdb's version contains in-frame clones alone and is incomplete. The repertoire consists of 180,000 or so clones, with about nine tenths occurring once and the leading ten covering roughly 0.77%. Trimming took 5 bases from V and 2 from J; bases not matched to a gene: 10. The CDR3 length is 17 residues. Germline CDR1 reads LGHNA; CDR2 reads YNFKEQ. The specimen sequenced was PBMCs or T cells enriched from blood (not recorded which). The gene calls are TRBV4-2 and TRBJ2-3; 10 nucleotides match TRBD2. The receptor comes from a woman between 18 and 29 years old who had recovered from COVID-19. CDR3: CASSGPSGREVTDTQYF. The CDR3 nucleotides are TGTGCCAGCAGCGGGCCTAGCGGGAGAGAGGTCACAGATACGCAGTATTTT.